Listed below are T cell receptor beta chains from one sample, sequenced in a study of cytomegalovirus exposure and HLA in healthy donors. Libraries were prepared by immunoSEQ multiplex PCR; TCRdb keeps only in-frame clonotypes and omits some of them. The table shows 110,000 or so clones, with 70% to 85% occurring only once. The specimen sequenced was PBMCs. These receptor sequences come from a middle-aged man in good health and CMV-seropositive. The CDR3 runs from the conserved cysteine through the conserved F or W. The order of the fields is J gene, D gene, clone size, CDR3 length, V gene, CDR3 DNA, CDR3 protein. D genes are given only for firm matches. Size is omitted from some rows. Given values are once, few, many or a class for expanded clones.

TRBJ1-2	.	few	14	TRBV7-2	TGTGCCAGCAGCTTAGTCGGTTCCCTCTATGGCTACACCTTC	CASSLVGSLYGYTF
TRBJ2-7	.	.	13	TRBV7-2	TGTGCCAGCAGCTTAGAGCGCTCCTACGAGCAGTACTTC	CASSLERSYEQYF
TRBJ1-2	TRBD1	once	14	TRBV6-1	TGTGCCAGCACCTCCGACAGGGAGAACTATGGCTACACCTTC	CASTSDRENYGYTF
TRBJ1-1	.	.	13	TRBV7-2	TGTGCCAGCAGCTTAAGCCGGAACACTGAAGCTTTCTTT	CASSLSRNTEAFF
TRBJ2-7	.	once	19	TRBV6-1	TGTGCCAGCAGTGAAGCGGACGCCGTCGGAGGCTGGTTTCTCTACGAGCAGTACTTC	CASSEADAVGGWFLYEQYF
TRBJ2-7	TRBD2	.	15	TRBV6-1	TGTGCCAGCAGGGGGACTAGCGGGGCCTCCTACGAGCAGTACTTC	CASRGTSGASYEQYF
TRBJ2-7	TRBD1	.	12	TRBV27	TGTGCCAGCCGGACAGGGGGAGGGGAGCAGTACTTC	CASRTGGGEQYF
TRBJ1-5	.	.	15	TRBV9	TGTGCCAGCAGCGTGACGGACAGTCTCAATCAGCCCCAGCATTTT	CASSVTDSLNQPQHF
TRBJ2-5	TRBD2	.	19	TRBV10-1	TGCGCCAGCAGCGAGAAACTAGCGACTAAATCCCTAATCCGAGAGACCCAGTACTTC	CASSEKLATKSLIRETQYF
TRBJ1-5	TRBD1	.	14	TRBV6-1	TGTGCCAGCAGAGGACAGGGGGCAAATCAGCCCCAGCATTTT	CASRGQGANQPQHF
TRBJ2-1	TRBD1	.	13	TRBV28	TGTGCCAGCAGCTGGGACAGCTACAATGAGCAGTTCTTC	CASSWDSYNEQFF
TRBJ1-6	TRBD1	.	15	TRBV18	TGTGCCAGCTCACCGGCGGGACAGGGGGCCTCGCCCCTCCACTTT	CASSPAGQGASPLHF
TRBJ2-7	TRBD2	.	15	TRBV4-1	TGCGCCAGCAGCCAACTAGCGGGGGGGCCTTACGAGCAGTACTTC	CASSQLAGGPYEQYF
TRBJ2-3	.	.	16	TRBV11-3	TGTGCCAGCAGCTTAGAAGGCGGGACTAGCACAGATACGCAGTATTTT	CASSLEGGTSTDTQYF
TRBJ2-7	.	.	13	TRBV11-3	TGTGCCAGCAGCTTAGACGTCCGCAACGAGCAGTACTTC	CASSLDVRNEQYF
TRBJ1-5	.	.	17	TRBV7-2	TGTGCCAGCAGCTTAAGTAGGACACTACATAGCAATCAGCCCCAGCATTTT	CASSLSRTLHSNQPQHF
TRBJ2-7	.	few	14	TRBV11-2	TGTGCCAGCAGCTTAGGGCGAGAGGGGGACGAGCAGTACTTC	CASSLGREGDEQYF
TRBJ2-7	.	.	12	TRBV18	TGTGCCAGCTCACCCAGCGTCTACGAGCAGTACTTC	CASSPSVYEQYF
TRBJ1-4	.	once	16	TRBV28	TGTGCCAGCAGCACGACAGGCAGGGGCCATAATGAAAAACTGTTTTTT	CASSTTGRGHNEKLFF
TRBJ1-2	TRBD1	.	15	TRBV2	TGTGCCAGCAGAAATACAGGGGGGCGGGACTATGGCTACACCTTC	CASRNTGGRDYGYTF
TRBJ1-1	.	.	14	TRBV7-2	TGTGCCAGCAGCTTAGCGGCGGTGAACACTGAAGCTTTCTTT	CASSLAAVNTEAFF
TRBJ2-7	TRBD1	few	14	TRBV30	TGTGCCTGGAGTGCGCCGGACAGGGACTACGAGCAGTACTTC	CAWSAPDRDYEQYF
TRBJ1-4	.	few	16	TRBV7-2	TGTGCCAGCAGCTTAGTGTCAGCGGTTACTAATGAAAAACTGTTTTTT	CASSLVSAVTNEKLFF
TRBJ2-2	TRBD2	few	14	TRBV6-4	TGTGCCAGCAGTGACGGGGGGGACACCGGGGAGCTGTTTTTT	CASSDGGDTGELFF
TRBJ2-7	TRBD2	.	15	TRBV6-1	TGTGCCAGCACAAAGGGACTAGCGGCCTCCTGGGAGCAGTACTTC	CASTKGLAASWEQYF
TRBJ1-4	.	.	14	TRBV7-6	TGTGCCAGCAGCCTCGGATGGCAGGGGAAAAAACTGTTTTTT	CASSLGWQGKKLFF
TRBJ1-5	TRBD1	few	15	TRBV6-5	TGTGCCAGCAGCAAGGACAGGGTTGGCAATCAGCCCCAGCATTTT	CASSKDRVGNQPQHF
TRBJ1-4	TRBD1	few	16	TRBV6-1	TGTGCCAGCAGTGAAAAGGGGACAGGGACTGTCGAAAAACTGTTTTTT	CASSEKGTGTVEKLFF
TRBJ2-3	.	.	13	TRBV9	TGTGCCAGCAGCGTAGGGCTAGCGGATACGCAGTATTTT	CASSVGLADTQYF
TRBJ2-2	.	many	14	TRBV7-2	TGTGCCAGCAGCTTAGCCCAAAACACCGGGGAGCTGTTTTTT	CASSLAQNTGELFF
TRBJ2-1	.	.	14	TRBV7-3	TGTGCCAGCAGCTTAACTGCCAGGGACAATGAGCAGTTCTTC	CASSLTARDNEQFF
TRBJ2-1	.	.	15	TRBV7-7	TGTGCTAGCAGCTTAGTTCCCGCGAACTCCAATGAGCAGTTCTTC	CASSLVPANSNEQFF
TRBJ1-1	.	.	14	TRBV19	TGTGCCAGTAGTATAGCCAATAGAGGTACTGAAGCTTTCTTT	CASSIANRGTEAFF
TRBJ1-3	.	.	14	TRBV19	TGTGCCAGTAGTATACCAGGGTTTGGAAACACCATATATTTT	CASSIPGFGNTIYF
TRBJ2-5	.	few	13	TRBV9	TGTGCCAGCAGCGTAGCGGGGCAAGAGACCCAGTACTTC	CASSVAGQETQYF
TRBJ1-5	.	.	15	TRBV9	TGTGCCAGCAGCGTAGGCGGTATTATCAATCAGCCCCAGCATTTT	CASSVGGIINQPQHF
TRBJ1-5	.	.	15	TRBV28	TGTGCCAGCATCTCCCTTCCCCAGAGCGTCGGGCCCCAGCATTTT	CASISLPQSVGPQHF
TRBJ2-7	TRBD1	once	15	TRBV9	TGTGCCAGCAGCGTAGGAGGGGACAGGGGGCGAGAGCAGTACTTC	CASSVGGDRGREQYF
TRBJ2-1	.	.	18	TRBV11-2	TGTGCCAGCAGCTCGGTGGGGAGACTAGGGAGCTCCTACAATGAGCAGTTCTTC	CASSSVGRLGSSYNEQFF
TRBJ2-1	.	.	13	TRBV7-8	TGTGCCAGCAGCTTAGTTGCGTTCAATGAGCAGTTCTTC	CASSLVAFNEQFF
TRBJ2-3	TRBD2	once	14	TRBV29-1	TGCAGCGTTGCAAGCGGGGGACTCCCAGATACGCAGTATTTT	CSVASGGLPDTQYF
TRBJ1-3	.	.	15	TRBV5-4	TGTGCCAGCAGCTTGGCATCCGGGACTGGAAACACCATATATTTT	CASSLASGTGNTIYF
TRBJ2-7	.	.	16	TRBV4-1	TGCGCCAGCAGCCCAGGAACTGGACTACTTGGCAACGAGCAGTACTTC	CASSPGTGLLGNEQYF
TRBJ1-3	.	.	15	TRBV28	TGTGCCAGCAGCACTAAGGGGGTCGGCGGAAACACCATATATTTT	CASSTKGVGGNTIYF
TRBJ2-7	.	.	13	TRBV11-3	TGTGCCAGCAGCGTCGGTCAGGGCTTCGAGCAGTACTTC	CASSVGQGFEQYF
TRBJ2-2	TRBD2	once	14	TRBV7-9	TGTGCCAGCAGCTGGCGGGGGGCCACCGGGGAGCTGTTTTTT	CASSWRGATGELFF
TRBJ1-2	.	.	13	TRBV12-5	TGTGCTAGTGGCCCCCCGGGTGGTGGTGGCTACACCTTC	CASGPPGGGGYTF
TRBJ2-6	TRBD1	.	16	TRBV27	TGTGCCAGCAGTACCCACGACAGGGTCGGGGCCAACGTCCTGACTTTC	CASSTHDRVGANVLTF
TRBJ1-2	TRBD1	.	14	TRBV18	TGTGCCAGCTCACCAGGACAGGGGGCGGTCGGCTACACCTTC	CASSPGQGAVGYTF
TRBJ2-3	TRBD2	few	15	TRBV9	TGTGCCAGCAGCGTCTCGGGGGGTAGATTAGATACGCAGTATTTT	CASSVSGGRLDTQYF
TRBJ2-7	.	.	13	TRBV5-1	TGCGCCAGCAGCTTGGGGCAGTCCTACGAGCAGTACTTC	CASSLGQSYEQYF
TRBJ2-7	TRBD1	.	15	TRBV11-3	TGTGCCAGCAGCTCAACAGGGGAAGGCTCCTACGAGCAGTACTTC	CASSSTGEGSYEQYF
TRBJ2-7	TRBD2	.	15	TRBV4-3	TGCGCCAGCAGCCCATCAGCGGGGGCGAACTACGAGCAGTACTTC	CASSPSAGANYEQYF
TRBJ1-6	.	few	16	TRBV28	TGTGCCAGCAGTAAAAAGGGACTCACGTTTAATTCACCCCTCCACTTT	CASSKKGLTFNSPLHF
TRBJ1-1	.	.	15	TRBV6-5	TGTGCCAGCAGACCCCAAGGGAGACTGAACACTGAAGCTTTCTTT	CASRPQGRLNTEAFF